This TCR beta chain emerged from a study of blood T cell repertoires in COVID-19. About the study: Sample material is recorded as cDNA or gDNA derived from T cells, B-cell-depleted T cells, or PBMCs.

Authors' data handling: It was from reference gene primer amplification that nucleated cell counts were estimated. TCRdb's table, derived via immunoSEQ multiplex PCR, lists solely in-frame clones and lacks some. V, J and clone size are taken as reported in that table, and D and trimming were inferred from the DNA itself. The data contain around 150,000 clones, roughly 80% of them singletons. Per germline, CDR1 SGHTA and CDR2 FQGTGA. Unmatched junction bases numbered 8, after V lost 4 bases and J lost 4 bases. The CDR3 has 16 residues. V usage is TRBV7-3 and J usage is TRBJ2-5, with TRBD1 identical over 11 bases. The source is a man aged 60-69 years with acute or convalescent COVID-19. What was sequenced was peripheral blood. The CDR3 DNA sequence: TGTGCCAGCAGCTCTCACTCCGGGACAGGGGGAGAGACCCAGTACTTC. Protein sequence: CASSSHSGTGGETQYF. The whole variable domain, remainder taken from reference TRBV7-3 and TRBJ2-5, is GAGVSQTPSNKVTEKGKYVELRCDPISGHTALYWYRQSLGQGPEFLIYFQGTGAADDSGLPNDRFFAVRPEGSVSTLKIQRTERGDSAVYLCASSSHSGTGGETQYFGPGTRLLVL.